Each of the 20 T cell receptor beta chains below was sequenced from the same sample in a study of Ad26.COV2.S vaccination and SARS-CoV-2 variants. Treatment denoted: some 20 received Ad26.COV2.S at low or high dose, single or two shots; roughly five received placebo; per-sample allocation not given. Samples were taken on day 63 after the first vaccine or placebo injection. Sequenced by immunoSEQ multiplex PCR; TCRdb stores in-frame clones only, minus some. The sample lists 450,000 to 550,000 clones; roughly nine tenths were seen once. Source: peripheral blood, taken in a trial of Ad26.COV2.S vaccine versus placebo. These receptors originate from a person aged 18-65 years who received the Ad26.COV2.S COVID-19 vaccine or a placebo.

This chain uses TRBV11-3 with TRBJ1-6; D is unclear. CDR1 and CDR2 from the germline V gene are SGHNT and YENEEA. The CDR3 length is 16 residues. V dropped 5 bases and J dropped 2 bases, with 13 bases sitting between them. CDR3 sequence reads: CASSLLQSAYNSPLHF. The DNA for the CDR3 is TGTGCCAGCAGCCTGCTCCAATCCGCCTATAATTCACCCCTCCACTTT.

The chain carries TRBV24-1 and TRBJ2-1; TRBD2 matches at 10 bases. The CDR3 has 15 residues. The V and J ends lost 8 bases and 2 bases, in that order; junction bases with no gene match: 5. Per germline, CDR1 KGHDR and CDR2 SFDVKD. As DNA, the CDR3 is TGTGCCACCAAAGGACTAGCGGCAACCTACAATGAGCAGTTCTTC. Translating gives CATKGLAATYNEQFF.

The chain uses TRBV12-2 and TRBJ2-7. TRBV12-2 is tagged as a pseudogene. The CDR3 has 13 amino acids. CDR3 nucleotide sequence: TGTGCAAGTCGCTTAGCGAAAGGCTTCGAGCAGTACTTC. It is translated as CASRLAKGFEQYF.

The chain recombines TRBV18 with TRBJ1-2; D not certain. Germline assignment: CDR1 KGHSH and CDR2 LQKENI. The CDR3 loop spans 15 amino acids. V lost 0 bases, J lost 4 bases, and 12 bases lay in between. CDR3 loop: CASSPPPPSGYGYTF. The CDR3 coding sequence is TGTGCCAGCTCACCACCCCCGCCCAGTGGCTATGGCTACACCTTC.

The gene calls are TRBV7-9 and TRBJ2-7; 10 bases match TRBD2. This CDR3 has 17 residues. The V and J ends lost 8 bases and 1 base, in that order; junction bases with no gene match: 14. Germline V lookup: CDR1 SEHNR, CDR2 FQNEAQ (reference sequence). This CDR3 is CASGGTSATLGSYEQYV. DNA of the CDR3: TGTGCCAGCGGGGGGACTAGCGCGACCCTTGGGTCCTACGAGCAGTACGTC.

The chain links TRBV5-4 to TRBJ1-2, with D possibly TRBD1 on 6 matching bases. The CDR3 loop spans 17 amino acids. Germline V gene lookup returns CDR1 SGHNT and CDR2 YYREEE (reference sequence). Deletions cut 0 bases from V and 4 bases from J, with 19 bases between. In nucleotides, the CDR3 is TGTGCCAGCAGCTTGGCTCCAGGGGATTCTCTACTCTATGGCTACACCTTC. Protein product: CASSLAPGDSLLYGYTF.

The CDR3 coding sequence is TGTGCCACCAGTGATTGGACACGCAGCTATGGCTACACCTTC. Encoded protein: CATSDWTRSYGYTF. V and J are TRBV24-1 and TRBJ1-2, with D perhaps matching TRBD1 (5 bases). V was trimmed by 2 bases and J by 4 bases, leaving 10 bases between them. This CDR3 has 14 residues. The V gene's germline CDR1 is KGHDR and CDR2 SFDVKD.

In nucleotides, the CDR3 is TGTGCCTGGAGCCCCGGTGCCGGGGAGCTGTTTTTT. Its protein product is CAWSPGAGELFF. The gene calls are TRBV30 and TRBJ2-2; D gene unclear. The CDR3 sequence is 12 residues long. The germline V gene encodes CDR1 GTSNPN and CDR2 SVGIG (reference sequence). The V end was cut by 3 bases, the J end by 6 bases, with 8 bases between.

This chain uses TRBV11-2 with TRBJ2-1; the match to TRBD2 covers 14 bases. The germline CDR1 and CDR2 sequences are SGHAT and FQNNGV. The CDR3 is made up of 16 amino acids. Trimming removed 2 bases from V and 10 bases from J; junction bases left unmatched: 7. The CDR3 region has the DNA TGTGCCAGCAGCTTATTTACCGGACTAGCGGGAGGAGAGCAGTTCTTC. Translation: CASSLFTGLAGGEQFF.

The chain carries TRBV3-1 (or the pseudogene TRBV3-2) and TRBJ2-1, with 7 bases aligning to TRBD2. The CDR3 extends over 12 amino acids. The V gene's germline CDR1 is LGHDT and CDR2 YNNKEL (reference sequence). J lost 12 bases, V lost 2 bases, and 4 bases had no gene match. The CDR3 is CASSQLGGRQFF. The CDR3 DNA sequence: TGTGCCAGCAGCCAACTCGGGGGGAGGCAGTTCTTC.

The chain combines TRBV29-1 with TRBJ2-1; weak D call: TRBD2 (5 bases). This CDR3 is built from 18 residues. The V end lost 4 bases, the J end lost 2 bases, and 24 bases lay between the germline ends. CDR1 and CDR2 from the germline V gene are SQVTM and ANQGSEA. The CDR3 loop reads CSVAGRIRETSAYNEQFF. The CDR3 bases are TGCAGCGTTGCTGGCAGGATCCGGGAAACTAGTGCCTACAATGAGCAGTTCTTC.

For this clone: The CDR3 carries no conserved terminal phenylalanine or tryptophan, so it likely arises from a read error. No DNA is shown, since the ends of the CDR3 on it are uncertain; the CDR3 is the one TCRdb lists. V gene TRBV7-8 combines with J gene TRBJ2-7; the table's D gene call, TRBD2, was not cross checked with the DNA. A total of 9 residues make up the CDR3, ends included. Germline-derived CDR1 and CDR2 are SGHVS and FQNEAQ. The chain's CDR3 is CASSFPHRG.

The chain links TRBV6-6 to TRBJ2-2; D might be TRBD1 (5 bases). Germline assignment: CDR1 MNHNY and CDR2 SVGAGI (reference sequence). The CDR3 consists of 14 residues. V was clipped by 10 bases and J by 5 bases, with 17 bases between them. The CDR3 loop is CATYLQGETGELFF. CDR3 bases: TGTGCCACCTATCTGCAGGGTGAAACCGGGGAGCTGTTTTTT.

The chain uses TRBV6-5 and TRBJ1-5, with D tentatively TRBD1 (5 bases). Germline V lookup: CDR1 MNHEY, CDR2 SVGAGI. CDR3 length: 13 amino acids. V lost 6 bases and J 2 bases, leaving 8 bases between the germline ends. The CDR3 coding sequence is TGTGCCAGCAGCTCAGGGCGCAATCAGCCCCAGCATTTT. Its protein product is CASSSGRNQPQHF.

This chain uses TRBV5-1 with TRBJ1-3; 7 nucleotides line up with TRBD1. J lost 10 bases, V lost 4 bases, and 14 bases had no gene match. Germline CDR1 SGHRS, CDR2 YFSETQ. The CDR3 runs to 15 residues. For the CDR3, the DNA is TGCGCCAGCAGCCCCGGAGGGACAGCTCGAAGGACCATATATTTT. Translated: CASSPGGTARRTIYF.

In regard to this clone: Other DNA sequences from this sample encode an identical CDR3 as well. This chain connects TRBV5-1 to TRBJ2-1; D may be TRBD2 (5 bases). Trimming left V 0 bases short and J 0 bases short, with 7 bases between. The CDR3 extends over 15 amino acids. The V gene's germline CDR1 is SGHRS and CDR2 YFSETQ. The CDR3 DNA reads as TGCGCCAGCAGCTTGGACGGGAACTCCTACAATGAGCAGTTCTTC. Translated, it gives CASSLDGNSYNEQFF.

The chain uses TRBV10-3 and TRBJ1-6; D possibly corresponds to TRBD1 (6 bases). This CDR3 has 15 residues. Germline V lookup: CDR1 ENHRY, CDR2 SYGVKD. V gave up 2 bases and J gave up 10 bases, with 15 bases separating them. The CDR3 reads CAISEEGGVYSPLHF. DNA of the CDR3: TGTGCCATCAGTGAGGAGGGGGGGGTTTACTCACCCCTCCACTTT.

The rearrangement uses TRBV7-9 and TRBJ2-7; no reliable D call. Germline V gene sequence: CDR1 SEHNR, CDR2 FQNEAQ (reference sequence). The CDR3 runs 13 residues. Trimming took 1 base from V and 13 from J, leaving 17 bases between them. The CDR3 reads CASSLDSGSSKYF. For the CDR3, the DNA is TGTGCCAGCAGCTTAGATAGTGGATCGAGCAAATACTTC. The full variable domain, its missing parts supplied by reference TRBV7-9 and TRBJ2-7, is DTGVSQNPRHKITKRGQNVTFRCDPISEHNRLYWYRQTLGQGPEFLTYFQNEAQLEKSRLLSDRFSAERPKGSFSTLEIQRTEQGDSAMYLCASSLDSGSSKYFGPGTRLTVT.

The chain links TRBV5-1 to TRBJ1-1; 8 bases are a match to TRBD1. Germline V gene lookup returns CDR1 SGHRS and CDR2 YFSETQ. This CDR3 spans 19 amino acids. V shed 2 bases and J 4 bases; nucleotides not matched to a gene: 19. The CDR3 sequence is CASSFLPPIRQGWVTEAFF. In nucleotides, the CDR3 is TGCGCCAGCAGCTTTCTCCCACCCATTCGACAGGGGTGGGTCACTGAAGCTTTCTTT. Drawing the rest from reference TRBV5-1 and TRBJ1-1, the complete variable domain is KAGVTQTPRYLIKTRGQQVTLSCSPISGHRSVSWYQQTPGQGLQFLFEYFSETQRNKGNFPGRFSGRQFSNSRSEMNVSTLELGDSALYLCASSFLPPIRQGWVTEAFFGQGTRLTVV.

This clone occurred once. The CDR3 nucleotides read TGTGCCAGCAGTATACGCGGCGGGAGGGTTGGCGGCACAGATACGCAGTATTTT. Amino acids: CASSIRGGRVGGTDTQYF. The chain links TRBV7-9 to TRBJ2-3; 9 bases match TRBD2. Looked up from germline, CDR1 is SEHNR and CDR2 is FQNEAQ (reference sequence). Unmatched junction bases numbered 14, after V lost 6 bases and J lost 1 base. This CDR3 has 18 amino acids.